Listed below are T cell receptor beta chains from one sample, sequenced in a study of post-analysis software for immune sequencing data. TCRdb called the PCR reads again in MiXCR, with one record for every CDR3 protein. The sample records 400,000 to 500,000 distinct CDR3 sequences, about 40% being singletons. Sequencing was done on a sample of blood. These receptors were obtained from a girl aged 2 to 9 with multiple sclerosis. Each CDR3 is given with its conserved first and last residue. The D gene is left open where the match is weak. Clone size is shown for a subset of rows, as once, few, many or a class of expanded clone.

d_gene,j_gene,v_gene,abundance,CDR3nt,CDR3aa
TRBD2,TRBJ2-2,TRBV3-1,few,TGTGCCAGCAGCTCGGCTAGCGGGAGGGCCGGGGAGCTGTTTTTT,CASSSASGRAGELFF
TRBD1,TRBJ2-7,TRBV20-1,.,TGCAGTGCTAGGCCCTGGGACAGTGCCTACGAGCAGTACTTC,CSARPWDSAYEQYF
.,TRBJ2-7,TRBV20-1,.,TGCAGTGCTAGAGGTAGTCGGATAGCCGCCTCCTACGAGCAGTACTTC,CSARGSRIAASYEQYF
TRBD2,TRBJ2-5,TRBV28,.,TGTGCCAGCAGTTTACCCCAGGGCGGGGGAATCGGAGAGACCCAGTACTTC,CASSLPQGGGIGETQYF
TRBD2,TRBJ2-7,TRBV28,few,TGTGCCAGCAGTTTATCGGGACTAGGAATCCACGAGCAGTACTTC,CASSLSGLGIHEQYF
TRBD1,TRBJ2-3,TRBV27,.,TGTGCCAGCAGCGACAGGGAATACACAGATACGCAGTATTTT,CASSDREYTDTQYF
.,TRBJ1-2,TRBV12-3/TRBV12-4,.,TGTGCCAGCAGTTTAGCGTTGCAGATCTGGCCTTCTCCTGGCTACACCTTC,CASSLALQIWPSPGYTF
.,TRBJ1-1,TRBV6-6,.,TGTGCCAGCAGTTCCGGGCGGGGAGGCACTGAAGCTTTCTTT,CASSSGRGGTEAFF
TRBD1,TRBJ2-1,TRBV5-1,few,TGCGCTAGCAGCTGGGGGACAGGGGAAGGCTACAATGAGCAGTTCTTC,CASSWGTGEGYNEQFF
.,TRBJ2-7,TRBV7-9,few,TGTGCCAGCAGCCGCAACCCTTCCTACGAGCAGTACTTC,CASSRNPSYEQYF
TRBD1,TRBJ2-3,TRBV11-2,.,TGTGCCAGCACAGGGGGCACTGGAGATACGCAGTATTTT,CASTGGTGDTQYF
.,TRBJ2-7,TRBV15,.,TGTGCCACCAGCAGAGATCTTAACTGGTCCTACGAGCAGTACTTC,CATSRDLNWSYEQYF
TRBD1,TRBJ2-1,TRBV5-5,.,TGTGCCAGCAGCTTGACGACAGGGCCGGGCAATGAGCAGTTCTTC,CASSLTTGPGNEQFF
TRBD1,TRBJ2-7,TRBV29-1,few,TGCAGCGTTGTGACAGGGTACGAGCAGTACTTC,CSVVTGYEQYF
.,TRBJ2-7,TRBV10-3,.,TGTGCCATCAGTGAGCCGTATCCACCGATAACCTACGAGCAGTACTTC,CAISEPYPPITYEQYF